This T cell receptor (beta chain) emerged from a study of tumor-infiltrating lymphocytes in localized non-small cell lung cancer. At the level of the study: Patients included smokers and never-smokers with various histologies, some sampled after neoadjuvant chemotherapy. Tumor tissue and non-adjacent uninvolved lung came from each patient.

Profiling relied on immunoSEQ multiplex PCR, and the TCRdb table lists in-frame clones only, not all of them. The sample has some 15,000 clones; over 75% are singletons. Study-level results: TCRbeta sequencing showed higher T cell infiltration in tumors than uninvolved lung. Not all patients were TCR sequenced, owing to tissue quantity.

The CDR3 runs to 15 residues. Per germline, CDR1 SGHRS and CDR2 YFSETQ. The V and J ends lost 4 bases and 2 bases respectively, with 16 bases between them. About this clone: Antigen unknown.

The chain uses TRBV5-1 and TRBJ2-7; D call uncertain. The receptor was derived from a human donor with non-small cell lung cancer. The sample comprised uninvolved lung tissue not adjacent to the tumor. CDR3 nucleotide sequence: TGCGCCAGCAGCAGCCATTCGGCCCCCCCCTACGAGCAGTACTTC. This encodes CASSSHSAPPYEQYF.